The clone carrying this T cell receptor (beta chain) has just a few counts. Its antigen is not known. Germline V gene lookup returns CDR1 SGHRS and CDR2 YFSETQ. The CDR3 totals 15 residues. After removal of 0 bases from V and 6 bases from J, the junction contained 5 bases not matched to a gene. The authors prepared the TCRbeta library with unique molecular identifiers. TCRdb re-analysed the PCR reads in MiXCR, keeping a single row per CDR3 protein. The table shows over 400,000 distinct CDR3 sequences, with 43% occurring only once. The data stem from a study of T-cell reconstitution after alpha-beta-depleted transplantation in children. Study-wide results and caveats: T-cell counts and diversity at one year post-transplant came mainly from newly produced T cells.

The sequence derives from a girl aged 2 to 9 with aplastic anemia, due to receive a stem cell transplant. This specimen was PBMCs, taken before TCRalphabeta/CD19-depleted stem cell transplant. The chain employs TRBV5-1 and TRBJ2-2; TRBD1 aligns across 7 bases. The CDR3 spells CASSLEPTGPGELFF. CDR3 nucleotides: TGCGCCAGCAGCTTGGAACCGACAGGGCCCGGGGAGCTGTTTTTT.